Below are 10 T cell receptor beta chains sequenced from a single sample in a study of blood T cells in healthy people across ages (dated by TCRdb to about 2015). Library preparation was by 5' RACE. TCRdb names Illumina HiSeq 2500 as the instrument used. The second PCR ran for about 6 to 12 cycles and used a J-beta primer mix along with a sample-barcoded 5' primer. TCRdb reprocessing: public reads trimmed at Q25 with fastp, clones called with MiXCR, in-frame beta chains kept. Rows merge per CDR3 protein into single entries with the most common DNA and genes. The sample contains 600,000 to 800,000 distinct CDR3 sequences, about 21% of them found a single time. Of the sample, roughly 3.9% falls within the top ten clones. Sequenced sample: blood. Receptors were obtained from a man in his 70s in good health.

V gene TRBV2 combines with J gene TRBJ2-1; 13 bases are a match to TRBD2. V gave up 5 bases and J gave up 5 bases; unmatched junction bases: 3. This CDR3 has 15 amino acids. Germline V gene lookup returns CDR1 SNHLY and CDR2 FYNNEI. The CDR3 DNA reads as TGTGCCAGCAGTCGGACTAGCGGGAGCCACAATGAGCAGTTCTTC. Its translation: CASSRTSGSHNEQFF.

This clonotype showed up just a few times. The chain employs TRBV20-1 and TRBJ2-2; TRBD1 agrees at 11 bases. The CDR3 has 15 residues. Unmatched junction bases numbered 9, after V lost 4 bases and J lost 8 bases. Germline-derived CDR1 and CDR2 are DFQATT and SNEGSKA (reference sequence). The CDR3 reads CSATPGQGVSGELFF. The CDR3 bases are TGCAGTGCTACACCGGGACAGGGGGTCTCTGGGGAGCTGTTTTTT.

The J gene is TRBJ2-7, the V gene TRBV2, with unresolved D. This CDR3 is built from 15 residues. CDR1 and CDR2 (germline): SNHLY, FYNNEI. The V and J ends lost 2 bases and 1 base respectively, with 12 bases between them. DNA for the CDR3: TGTGCCAGCAGTGAAAGGGCAGTTCCGTCCTACGAGCAGTACTTC. As protein: CASSERAVPSYEQYF.

The chain carries TRBV12-2 and TRBJ1-1; TRBD1 reflects the table's D call only, with no check against the DNA. TRBV12-2 constitutes a pseudogene. CDR3 length: 19 residues. The CDR3 loop reads CASRLEEPQKRQGDTEAFF. DNA of the CDR3: TGTGCAAGTCGCTTAGAGGAACCACAAAAAAGACAGGGGGACACTGAAGCTTTCTTT.

This clonotype was seen at least ten times. The chain carries TRBV27 and TRBJ2-6; the D call may be TRBD1 or TRBD2 (5 bases each). V dropped 2 bases and J dropped 4 bases, with 18 bases sitting between them. Germline V gene lookup returns CDR1 MNHEY and CDR2 SMNVEV (reference sequence). The CDR3 spans 18 residues. The CDR3 DNA sequence: TGTGCCAGCAGTTTAACTTTCTTAGGGGAGCCCGGGGCCAACGTCCTGACTTTC. It is translated as CASSLTFLGEPGANVLTF.

The chain links TRBV7-9 to TRBJ1-4; 8 bases fit TRBD1. Germline values: CDR1 SEHNR, CDR2 FQNEAQ (reference sequence). Trimming took 6 bases from V and 7 from J; bases not matched to a gene: 4. This CDR3 is built from 13 residues. Written as DNA, the CDR3 is TGTGCCAGCAGACCAGGGGGCGGTGAAAAACTGTTTTTT. This translates into CASRPGGGEKLFF.

V and J are TRBV15 and TRBJ1-1; D is unclear. The germline CDR1 and CDR2 sequences are LNHNV and YYDKDF (reference sequence). The CDR3 totals 14 residues. Trimming cost V 4 bases and J 2 bases, with 11 bases left between them. The CDR3 loop reads CATSIDIRNTEAFF. In DNA, the CDR3 is TGTGCCACCAGCATCGACATAAGAAACACTGAAGCTTTCTTT.

The V call is TRBV10-3, the J call TRBJ2-5; the D is unclear. CDR3 size: 12 residues. CDR1 and CDR2 from the germline V gene are ENHRY and SYGVKD. Trimming shortened V by 0 bases and J by 5 bases, and 4 bases separated the two germline ends. CDR3 in DNA: TGTGCCATCAGTGAGTCGGAGGAGACCCAGTACTTC. Protein sequence: CAISESEETQYF.

This clonotype was observed a single time. This may be a read error: a much more frequent sequence differs by one nucleotide. This chain connects TRBV12-3 or TRBV12-4 to TRBJ2-5; D is possibly TRBD1 (5 bases). V shed 6 bases and J shed 4 bases, with 9 bases lying between them. The CDR3 runs to 12 residues. The CDR3 nucleotides are TGTGCCAGCAGGGGCAGGGTAGAGACCCAGTACTTC. Its protein product is CASRGRVETQYF.

The rearrangement uses TRBV5-1 and TRBJ2-7; 11 bases fit TRBD2. The CDR3 runs 14 residues. Trimming at V came to 4 bases and at J to 4 bases, leaving 4 bases not matched to a gene. Germline V gene sequence: CDR1 SGHRS, CDR2 YFSETQ. As DNA, the CDR3 is TGCGCCAGCAGCGGGGGACTAGCGGAATACGAGCAGTACTTC. This codes for CASSGGLAEYEQYF.